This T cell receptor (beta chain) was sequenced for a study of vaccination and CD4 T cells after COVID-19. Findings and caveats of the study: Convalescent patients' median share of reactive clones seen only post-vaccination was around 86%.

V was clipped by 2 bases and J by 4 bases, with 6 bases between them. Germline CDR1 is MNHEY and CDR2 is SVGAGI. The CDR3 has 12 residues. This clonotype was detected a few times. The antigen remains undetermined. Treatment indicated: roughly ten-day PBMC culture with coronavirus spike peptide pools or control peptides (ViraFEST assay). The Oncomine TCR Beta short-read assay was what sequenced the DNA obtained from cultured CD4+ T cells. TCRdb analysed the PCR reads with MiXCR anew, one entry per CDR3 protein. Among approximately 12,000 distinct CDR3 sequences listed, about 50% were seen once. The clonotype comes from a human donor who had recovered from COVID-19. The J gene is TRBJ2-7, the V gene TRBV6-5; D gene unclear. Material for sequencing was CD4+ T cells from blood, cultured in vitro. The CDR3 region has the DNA TGTGCCAGCAGTTACCTCCGATACGAGCAGTACTTC. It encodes CASSYLRYEQYF.